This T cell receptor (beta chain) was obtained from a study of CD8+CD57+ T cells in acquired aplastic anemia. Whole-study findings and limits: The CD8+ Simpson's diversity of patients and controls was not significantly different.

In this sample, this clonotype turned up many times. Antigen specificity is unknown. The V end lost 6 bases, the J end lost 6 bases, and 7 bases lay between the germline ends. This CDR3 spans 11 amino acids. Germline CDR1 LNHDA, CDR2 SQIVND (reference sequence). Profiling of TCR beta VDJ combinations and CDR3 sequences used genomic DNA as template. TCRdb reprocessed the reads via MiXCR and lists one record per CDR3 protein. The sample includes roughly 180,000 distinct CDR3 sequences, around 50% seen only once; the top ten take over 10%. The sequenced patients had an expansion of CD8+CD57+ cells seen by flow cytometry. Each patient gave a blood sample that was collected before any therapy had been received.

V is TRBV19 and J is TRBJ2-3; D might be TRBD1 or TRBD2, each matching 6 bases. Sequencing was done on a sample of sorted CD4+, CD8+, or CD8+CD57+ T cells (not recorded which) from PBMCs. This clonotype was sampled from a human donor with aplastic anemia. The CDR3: CASRGGDTQYF. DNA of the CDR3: TGTGCCAGTAGGGGGGGCGATACGCAGTATTTT. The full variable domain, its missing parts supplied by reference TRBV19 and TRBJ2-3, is DGGITQSPKYLFRKEGQNVTLSCEQNLNHDAMYWYRQDPGQGLRLIYYSQIVNDFQKGDIAEGYSVSREKKESFPLTVTSAQKNPTAFYLCASRGGDTQYFGPGTRLTVL.